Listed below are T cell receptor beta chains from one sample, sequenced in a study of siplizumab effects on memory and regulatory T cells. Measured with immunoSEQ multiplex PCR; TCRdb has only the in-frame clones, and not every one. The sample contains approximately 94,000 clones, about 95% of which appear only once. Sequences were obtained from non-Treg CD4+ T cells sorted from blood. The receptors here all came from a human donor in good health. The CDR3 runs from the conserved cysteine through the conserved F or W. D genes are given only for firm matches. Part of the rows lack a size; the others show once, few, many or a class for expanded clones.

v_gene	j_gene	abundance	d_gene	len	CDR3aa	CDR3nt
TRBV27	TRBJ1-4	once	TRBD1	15	CASSTPGTGWEKLFF	TGTGCCAGCAGTACCCCCGGGACAGGGTGGGAAAAACTGTTTTTT
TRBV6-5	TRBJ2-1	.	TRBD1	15	CASRRGQGSYNEQFF	TGTGCCAGCAGGCGAGGACAGGGGTCTTACAATGAGCAGTTCTTC
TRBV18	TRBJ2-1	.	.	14	CASSPLLAYNEQFF	TGTGCCAGCTCACCACTACTAGCTTACAATGAGCAGTTCTTC
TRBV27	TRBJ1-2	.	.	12	CASSNSGYGYTF	TGTGCCAGCAGTAACTCCGGGTATGGCTACACCTTC
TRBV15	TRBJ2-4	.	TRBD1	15	CATSRDGGTGGIQYF	TGTGCCACCAGCAGAGATGGAGGGACAGGGGGCATTCAGTACTTC
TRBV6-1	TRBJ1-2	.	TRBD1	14	CASRPRQGDYGYTF	TGTGCCAGCAGGCCCCGACAGGGGGACTATGGCTACACCTTC
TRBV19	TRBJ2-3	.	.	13	CASSLPSTDTQYF	TGTGCCAGTAGTCTTCCAAGTACAGATACGCAGTATTTT
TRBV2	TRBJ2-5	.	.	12	CASSPLMETQYF	TGTGCCAGCAGCCCGTTGATGGAGACCCAGTACTTC
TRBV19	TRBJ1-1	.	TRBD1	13	CASSQGGGSEAFF	TGTGCCAGTAGCCAGGGGGGGGGTTCTGAAGCTTTCTTT
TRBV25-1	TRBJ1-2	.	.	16	CASSEYESGTLGSYTF	TGTGCCAGCAGTGAATACGAATCCGGGACGCTTGGATCCTACACCTTC
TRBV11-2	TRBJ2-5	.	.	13	CASSPTRVETQYF	TGTGCCAGCAGCCCCACAAGGGTGGAGACCCAGTACTTC
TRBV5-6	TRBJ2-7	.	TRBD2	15	CASSSLEEFSGEQYF	TGTGCCAGCAGCTCGCTGGAGGAGTTTAGCGGGGAGCAGTACTTC
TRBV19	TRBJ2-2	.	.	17	CASSSSWLAANTGELFF	TGTGCCAGTAGTAGTAGTTGGCTAGCTGCGAACACCGGGGAGCTGTTTTTT
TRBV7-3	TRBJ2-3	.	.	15	CASSLTGPDADTQYF	TGTGCCAGCAGCTTAACGGGCCCAGACGCAGATACGCAGTATTTT
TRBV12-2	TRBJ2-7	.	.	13	CASRLNGSGEQYF	TGTGCAAGTCGCTTAAATGGGAGCGGCGAGCAGTACTTC
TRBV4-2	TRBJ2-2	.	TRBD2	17	CASSQDQPGGNTGELFF	TGTGCCAGCAGCCAAGATCAACCGGGGGGGAACACCGGGGAGCTGTTTTTT
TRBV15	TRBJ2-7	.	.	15	CATSRDKERRNEQYF	TGTGCCACCAGCAGAGATAAAGAGCGGCGGAACGAGCAGTACTTC
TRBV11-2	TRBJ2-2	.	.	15	CASSFLLANTGELFF	TGTGCCAGCAGCTTCCTCCTGGCCAACACCGGGGAGCTGTTTTTT
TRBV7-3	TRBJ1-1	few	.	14	CASSLGVMGTEAFF	TGTGCCAGCAGCTTAGGGGTTATGGGCACTGAAGCTTTCTTT
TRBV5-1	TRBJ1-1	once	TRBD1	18	CASSRPWDREKMNTEAFF	TGCGCCAGCAGCAGACCGTGGGACAGGGAGAAGATGAACACTGAAGCTTTCTTT
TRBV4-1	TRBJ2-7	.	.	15	CASSPPGQAEGEQYF	TGCGCCAGCAGCCCACCGGGACAAGCCGAGGGCGAGCAGTACTTC
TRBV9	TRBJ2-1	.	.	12	CASSANFQRQFF	TGTGCCAGCAGCGCAAACTTCCAGAGGCAGTTCTTC
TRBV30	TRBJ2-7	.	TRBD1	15	CAWAQAGQGAYEQYF	TGTGCCTGGGCCCAAGCGGGACAGGGGGCTTACGAGCAGTACTTC